The sequence of this TCR beta chain was determined in a study of spatial heterogeneity in lung cancer. Broader study findings: Tumor T cells had an estimated coverage that came to around 6.5% for alpha chains and 13% to 15% for beta chains. Ubiquitous expanded TCR counts tracked ubiquitous nonsynonymous mutations; regional expanded TCR counts tracked regional nonsynonymous mutations. Tumors with more nonsynonymous mutations had more expanded intratumoral alpha and beta TCRs.

The CDR3 spans 11 residues. Germline V gives CDR1 GTSNPN, CDR2 SVGIG (reference sequence). V lost 3 bases to trimming and J lost 12 bases, with 15 bases between them. Every cDNA TCR molecule received its own unique molecular identifier. Each CDR3 protein is one row after TCRdb ran MiXCR on the 5' RACE reads. The table includes over 1,000 distinct CDR3 sequences, roughly 18% detected once. By frequency in the sample, this clonotype is medium-sized (0.01 to 0.1%). Its matching antigen is unknown. The time point is: sample taken at primary tumor resection. Whole RNA obtained from tumor, nontumor lung or frozen PBMC underwent sequencing without sorting.

The receptor's source is a male donor with early-stage non-small cell lung cancer. This specimen consisted of lung tumor tissue, obtained at surgery. The V call is TRBV30, the J call TRBJ2-7; D is uncertain. CDR3 region: CAWSTAGFWYF. As DNA, the CDR3 is TGTGCCTGGAGCACGGCAGGCTTTTGGTACTTC.